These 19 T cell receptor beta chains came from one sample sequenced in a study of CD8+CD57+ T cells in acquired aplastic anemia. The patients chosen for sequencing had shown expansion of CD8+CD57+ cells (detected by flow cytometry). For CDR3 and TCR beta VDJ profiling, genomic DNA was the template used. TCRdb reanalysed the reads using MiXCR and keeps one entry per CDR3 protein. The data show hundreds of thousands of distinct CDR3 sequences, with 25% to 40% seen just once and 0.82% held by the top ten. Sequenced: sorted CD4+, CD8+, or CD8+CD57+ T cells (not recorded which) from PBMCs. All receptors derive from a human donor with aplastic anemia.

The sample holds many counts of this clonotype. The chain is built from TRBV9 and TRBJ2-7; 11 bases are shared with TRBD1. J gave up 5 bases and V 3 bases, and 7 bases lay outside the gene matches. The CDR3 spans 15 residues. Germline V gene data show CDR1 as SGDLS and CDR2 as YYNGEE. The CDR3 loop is CASSALDRGRHEQYF. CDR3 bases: TGTGCCAGCAGCGCCCTGGACAGGGGGCGACACGAGCAGTACTTC.

CDR3 nucleotide sequence: TGCGCCAGCAGCCTCCAGGGCATGGGGTACACTGAAGCTTTCTTT. It specifies CASSLQGMGYTEAFF. The V gene is TRBV5-1, the J gene TRBJ1-1, with a weak D call TRBD1 (5 bases). CDR1 and CDR2 from the germline V gene are SGHRS and YFSETQ. The ends were cut back, 4 bases at V and 3 bases at J, with 16 bases in the middle. The CDR3 has 15 residues.

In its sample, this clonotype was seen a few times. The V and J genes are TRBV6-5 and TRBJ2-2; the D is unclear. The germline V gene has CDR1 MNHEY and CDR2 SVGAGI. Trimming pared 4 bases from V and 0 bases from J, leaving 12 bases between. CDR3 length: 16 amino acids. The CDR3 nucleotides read TGTGCCAGCAGTTTTATTCAGTTCTCGAACACCGGGGAGCTGTTTTTT. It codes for CASSFIQFSNTGELFF.

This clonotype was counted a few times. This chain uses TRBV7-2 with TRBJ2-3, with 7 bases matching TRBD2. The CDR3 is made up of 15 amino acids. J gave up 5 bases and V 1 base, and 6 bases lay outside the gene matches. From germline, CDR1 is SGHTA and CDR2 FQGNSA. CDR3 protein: CASSLGTRTVDTQYF. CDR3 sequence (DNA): TGTGCCAGCAGCTTAGGGACTAGAACTGTAGATACGCAGTATTTT. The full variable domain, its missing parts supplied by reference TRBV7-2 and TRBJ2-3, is GAGVSQSPSNKVTEKGKDVELRCDPISGHTALYWYRQSLGQGLEFLIYFQGNSAPDKSGLPSDRFSAERTGGSVSTLTIQRTQQEDSAVYLCASSLGTRTVDTQYFGPGTRLTVL.

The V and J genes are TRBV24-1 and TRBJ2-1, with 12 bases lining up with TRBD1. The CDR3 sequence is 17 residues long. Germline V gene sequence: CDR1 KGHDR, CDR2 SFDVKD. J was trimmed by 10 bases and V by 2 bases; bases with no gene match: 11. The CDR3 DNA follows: TGTGCCACCAGTGATTCCGCTGCGGGACAGGGGGCACGAGAGCAGTTCTTC. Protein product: CATSDSAAGQGAREQFF.

The chain's CDR3 is CASSSGQGTFTDTQYF. The CDR3 bases are TGTGCCAGCAGCTCCGGACAGGGGACTTTCACAGATACGCAGTATTTT. The J gene is TRBJ2-3, the V gene TRBV5-4; 9 bases are shared with TRBD1. From germline, CDR1 is SGHNT and CDR2 YYREEE (reference sequence). The length of the CDR3 is 16 residues. The junction had 7 bases not matched to a gene; V was cut back by 3 bases and J by 2 bases.

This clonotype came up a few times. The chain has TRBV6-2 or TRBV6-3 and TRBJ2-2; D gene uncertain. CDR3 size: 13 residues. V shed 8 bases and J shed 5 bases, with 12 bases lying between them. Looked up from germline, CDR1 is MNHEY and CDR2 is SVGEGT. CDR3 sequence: CASLPMVTGELFF. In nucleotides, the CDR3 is TGTGCCAGCCTCCCCATGGTAACCGGGGAGCTGTTTTTT.

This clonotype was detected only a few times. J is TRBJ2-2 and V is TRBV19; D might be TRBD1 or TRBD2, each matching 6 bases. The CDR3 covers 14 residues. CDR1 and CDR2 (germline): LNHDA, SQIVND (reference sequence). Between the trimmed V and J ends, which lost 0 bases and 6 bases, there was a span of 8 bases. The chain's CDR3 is CASSIDGGPGELFF. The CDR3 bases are TGTGCCAGTAGTATAGATGGGGGGCCCGGGGAGCTGTTTTTT.

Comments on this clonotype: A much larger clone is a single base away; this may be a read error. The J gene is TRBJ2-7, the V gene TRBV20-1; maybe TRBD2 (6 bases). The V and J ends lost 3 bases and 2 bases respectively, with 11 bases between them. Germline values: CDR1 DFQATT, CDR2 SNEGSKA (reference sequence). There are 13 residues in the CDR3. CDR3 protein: CSARGLIPYEQYF. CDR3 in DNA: TGCAGTGCTAGGGGACTGATCCCCTACGAGCAGTACTTC.

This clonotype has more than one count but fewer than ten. The CDR3: CSASLLAKGGTLEQYF. The CDR3 DNA reads TGCAGTGCTAGTTTACTCGCCAAGGGGGGTACCTTGGAGCAGTACTTC. The rearrangement links TRBV20-1 to TRBJ2-7; D tentatively fits TRBD1 or TRBD2 (6 bases each). Trimming took off 3 bases at V and 7 bases at J, with 25 bases between the two ends. The CDR3 consists of 16 residues. Germline CDR1 reads DFQATT; CDR2 reads SNEGSKA (reference sequence).

The CDR3 protein is CASSWGVGNQPQHF. CDR3 in DNA: TGTGCCAGCAGTTGGGGCGTCGGCAATCAGCCCCAGCATTTT. The rearrangement uses TRBV6-5 and TRBJ1-5; possibly TRBD1 for D (5 bases). The CDR3 loop spans 14 amino acids. Germline loops: CDR1 MNHEY, CDR2 SVGAGI. V lost 4 bases, J lost 2 bases, and 9 bases lay in between.

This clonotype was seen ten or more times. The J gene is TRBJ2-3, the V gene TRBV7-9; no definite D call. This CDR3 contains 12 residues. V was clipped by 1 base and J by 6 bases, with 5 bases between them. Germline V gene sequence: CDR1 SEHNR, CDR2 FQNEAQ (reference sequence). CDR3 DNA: TGTGCCAGCAGCTTAGATCAGGATACGCAGTATTTT. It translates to CASSLDQDTQYF.

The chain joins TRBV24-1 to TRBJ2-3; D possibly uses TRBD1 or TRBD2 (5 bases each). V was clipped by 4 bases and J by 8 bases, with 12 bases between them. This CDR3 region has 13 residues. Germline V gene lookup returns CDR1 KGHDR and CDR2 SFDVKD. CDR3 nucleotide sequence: TGTGCCACCAGTGAGACGATTGGGGGTACGCAGTATTTT. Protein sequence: CATSETIGGTQYF.

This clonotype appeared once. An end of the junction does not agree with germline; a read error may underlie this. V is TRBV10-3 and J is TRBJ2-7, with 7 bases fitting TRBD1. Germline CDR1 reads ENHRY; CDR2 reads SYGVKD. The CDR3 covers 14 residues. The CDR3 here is CASSYSETGNEQYF. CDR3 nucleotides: TGTGCCAGCAGTTACTCGGAGACAGGGAACGAGCAGTACTTC.

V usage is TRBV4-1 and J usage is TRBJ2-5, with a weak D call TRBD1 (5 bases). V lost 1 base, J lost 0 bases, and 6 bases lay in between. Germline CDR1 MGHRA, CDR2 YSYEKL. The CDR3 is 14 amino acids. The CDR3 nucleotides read TGCGCCAGCAGCCAAGCACAGGACCAAGAGACCCAGTACTTC. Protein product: CASSQAQDQETQYF.

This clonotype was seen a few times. The CDR3 spells CASSLPQGLFYEQYF. CDR3 in DNA: TGTGCCAGCAGCTTACCCCAGGGATTATTCTACGAGCAGTACTTC. The rearrangement joins TRBV7-9 to TRBJ2-7, with a possible D match to TRBD1 (5 bases). Germline assignment: CDR1 SEHNR and CDR2 FQNEAQ (reference sequence). V was pared by 2 bases and J by 3 bases, with 14 bases between. CDR3 length: 15 amino acids.

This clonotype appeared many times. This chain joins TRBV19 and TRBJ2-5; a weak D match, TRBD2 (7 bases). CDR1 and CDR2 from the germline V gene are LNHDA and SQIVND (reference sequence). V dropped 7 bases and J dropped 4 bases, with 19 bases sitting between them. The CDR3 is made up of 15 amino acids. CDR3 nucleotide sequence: TGTGCCAGTACCCAGGGAGGGGGTGGACGAGAGACCCAGTACTTC. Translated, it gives CASTQGGGGRETQYF. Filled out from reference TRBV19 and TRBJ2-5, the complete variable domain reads DGGITQSPKYLFRKEGQNVTLSCEQNLNHDAMYWYRQDPGQGLRLIYYSQIVNDFQKGDIAEGYSVSREKKESFPLTVTSAQKNPTAFYLCASTQGGGGRETQYFGPGTRLLVL.

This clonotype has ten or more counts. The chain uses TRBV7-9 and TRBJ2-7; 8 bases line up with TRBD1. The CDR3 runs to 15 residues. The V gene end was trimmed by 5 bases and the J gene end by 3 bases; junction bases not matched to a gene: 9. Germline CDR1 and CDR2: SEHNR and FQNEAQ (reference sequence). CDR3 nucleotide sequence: TGTGCCAGCAGCGTTGCTCAGGGGGCTGGCTACGAGCAGTACTTC. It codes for CASSVAQGAGYEQYF.

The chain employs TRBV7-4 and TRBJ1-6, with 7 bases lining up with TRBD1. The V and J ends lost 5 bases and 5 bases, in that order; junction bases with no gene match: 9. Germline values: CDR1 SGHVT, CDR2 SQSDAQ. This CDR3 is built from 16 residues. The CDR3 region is CASSPRQGSNNSPLHF. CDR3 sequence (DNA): TGTGCCAGCAGCCCCCGACAGGGAAGTAATAATTCACCCCTCCACTTT.